The 3 T cell receptor beta chains presented below share a single source sample, sequenced in a study of early T cells in non-severe SARS-CoV-2 infection. TCRdb fed the 5' RACE reads into MiXCR, producing one record per CDR3 protein. The sample holds fewer than 85,000 distinct CDR3 sequences, under 15% seen once. The sample comprised whole blood. The receptor source for this set is an adult who was a healthcare worker with PCR-confirmed SARS-CoV-2 infection or an uninfected control (not recorded which).

This clonotype was detected ten times or more. V usage is TRBV4-1 and J usage is TRBJ1-5; D remains ambiguous. The germline gives CDR1 MGHRA, CDR2 YSYEKL. Trimming took 2 bases from V and 5 from J, leaving 13 bases between them. CDR3 length: 15 amino acids. The CDR3 spells CASSQRIQADQPQHF. The CDR3 DNA reads as TGCGCCAGCAGCCAAAGAATCCAGGCTGATCAGCCCCAGCATTTT.

This clonotype occurred a few times. The chain uses TRBV7-9 and TRBJ2-5, with D perhaps given as TRBD1 or TRBD2 (5 bases each). CDR1 and CDR2 from the germline V gene are SEHNR and FQNEAQ (reference sequence). The CDR3 extends over 14 amino acids. The V and J ends lost 2 bases and 5 bases respectively, with 12 bases between them. This CDR3 is CASSLFGGEETQYF. In DNA form, the CDR3 reads TGTGCCAGCAGCTTATTTGGGGGAGAGGAGACCCAGTACTTC.

V and J are TRBV23-1 and TRBJ2-5; maybe TRBD2 (5 bases). TRBV23-1 is known as an ORF, though its function is uncertain. The CDR3 is 15 amino acids. V lost 8 bases and J lost 0, with 16 bases in between. CDR3 residues: CASLERLSYQETQYF. The CDR3 coding sequence is TGCGCCAGCTTAGAGCGGCTTTCGTACCAAGAGACCCAGTACTTC.